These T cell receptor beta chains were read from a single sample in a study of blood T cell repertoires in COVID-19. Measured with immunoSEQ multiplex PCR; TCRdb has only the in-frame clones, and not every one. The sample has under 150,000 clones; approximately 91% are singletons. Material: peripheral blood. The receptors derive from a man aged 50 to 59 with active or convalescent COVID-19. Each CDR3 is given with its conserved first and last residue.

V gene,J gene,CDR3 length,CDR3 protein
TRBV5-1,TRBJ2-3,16,CASSSRLSGGADTQYF
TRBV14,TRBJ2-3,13,CASSRASTDTQYF
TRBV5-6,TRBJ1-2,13,CASSLAGTGGYTF
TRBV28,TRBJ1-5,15,CASILEGSPGQPQHF
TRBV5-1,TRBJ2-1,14,CASSLDRGTDEQFF
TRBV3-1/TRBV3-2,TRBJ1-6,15,CASSPRGIDNSPLHF
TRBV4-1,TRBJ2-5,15,CASSQDRTRRETQYF
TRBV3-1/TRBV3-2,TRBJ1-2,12,CASSQFLYGYTF
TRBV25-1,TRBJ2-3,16,CASSESRGGTTDTQYF
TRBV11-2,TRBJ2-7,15,CASSLGLAVTYEQYF
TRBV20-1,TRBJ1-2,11,CSARTDYGYTF
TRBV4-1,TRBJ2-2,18,CASSQRGSGQGGTGELFF
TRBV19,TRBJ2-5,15,CASSSTGTGRPAQYF
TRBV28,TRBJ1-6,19,CASSYRDRVTPSYNSPLHF
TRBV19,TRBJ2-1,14,CASRQGGDYNEQFF
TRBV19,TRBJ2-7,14,CASSIAASGDEQYF